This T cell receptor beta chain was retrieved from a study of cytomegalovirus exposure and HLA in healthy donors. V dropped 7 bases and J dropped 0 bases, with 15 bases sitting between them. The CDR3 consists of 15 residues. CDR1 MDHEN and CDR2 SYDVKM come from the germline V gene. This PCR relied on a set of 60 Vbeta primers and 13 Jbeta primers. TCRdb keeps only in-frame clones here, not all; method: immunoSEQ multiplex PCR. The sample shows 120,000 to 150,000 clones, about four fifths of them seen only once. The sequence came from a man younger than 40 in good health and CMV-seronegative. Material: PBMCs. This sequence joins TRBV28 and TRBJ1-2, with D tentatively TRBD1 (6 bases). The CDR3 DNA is TGTGCCAGCACCCCAGGGGCAGTTCCTAACTATGGCTACACCTTC. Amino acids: CASTPGAVPNYGYTF.